A single T cell receptor (beta chain) is shown here with its context. Naive CD8 cells were CD45RO-negative, positively selected for CCR7, excluding terminally differentiated effector memory CD45RA+ cells. All donors qualified as healthy HIV-negative adults and had experienced no recent acute infections or vaccinations. Clones were sequenced by immunoSEQ multiplex PCR, and TCRdb holds only the in-frame ones, with some missing. The sample lists roughly 2.1 million clones; about 93% were seen once. This entry is derived from a study of shared clonotypes between healthy human individuals. Whole-study context: Each donor had three CD4 naive, three CD4 memory, two CD8 naive and one CD8 memory plate.

Germline loops: CDR1 MGHDK, CDR2 SYGVNS. Deletions cut 5 bases from V and 7 bases from J, with 11 bases between. The CDR3 runs to 12 residues. The TCR sequence derives from a man between 18 and 29 years old in good health. Some clones in this sample may be carry-over from other donors' samples. Sequences were obtained from naive CD8+ T cells from PBMCs. The chain combines TRBV25-1 with TRBJ1-2, with no clear D. For the CDR3, the DNA is TGTGCCAGCAGTCCCACGGCGGGTGGCTACACCTTC. It codes for CASSPTAGGYTF.